The T cell receptor (beta chain) described here comes from a study of Ad26.COV2.S vaccination and SARS-CoV-2 variants. The treatment here: over 15 received Ad26.COV2.S at low or high dose, single or two shots; roughly five received placebo; per-sample allocation not given. Sampling occurred on day 63 after the first vaccine or placebo injection. With 3 bases clipped from V and 4 bases from J, the junction kept 9 bases outside the gene matches. This CDR3 is 15 amino acids long. The germline V gene has CDR1 DFQATT and CDR2 SNEGSKA (reference sequence). Profiling relied on immunoSEQ multiplex PCR, and the TCRdb table lists in-frame clones only, not all of them. The sample lists about 350,000 clones, approximately 81% occurring once.

V and J are TRBV20-1 and TRBJ2-1; TRBD2 aligns across 7 bases. The source is a person aged 18 to 59 who received the Ad26.COV2.S COVID-19 vaccine or a placebo. The input for sequencing was peripheral blood, taken in a trial of Ad26.COV2.S vaccine versus placebo. The DNA of the CDR3 is TGCAGTGCTAGTGGCCGGCGGGAGCATTACAATGAGCAGTTCTTC. Protein: CSASGRREHYNEQFF.